These T cell receptor beta chains were read from a single sample in a study of blood T cell repertoires in COVID-19. Sequencing was performed with immunoSEQ multiplex PCR; in TCRdb, only in-frame clones are kept and a portion is missing. Of 150,000 to 200,000 clones listed, over 85% are singletons. The specimen was peripheral blood. Receptors originate from a woman aged 60-75 years with COVID-19, enrolled during active disease. Both conserved end residues are part of each CDR3. The order of the fields is J gene, clone size, V gene, D gene, CDR3 protein, CDR3 DNA. D genes are given only for firm matches. Clone size, where shown, is once, few, many, or a class for clones that have expanded.

>TRBJ2-1|few|TRBV4-3|TRBD2
CASSQFGGAGTYNEQFF
TGCGCCAGCAGCCAATTTGGGGGAGCGGGGACCTACAATGAGCAGTTCTTC
>TRBJ2-7|.|TRBV19|TRBD1
CASSTGTGGSYEQYF
TGTGCCAGTAGTACCGGGACAGGGGGATCCTACGAGCAGTACTTC
>TRBJ2-1|.|TRBV7-3|TRBD2
CASSVTSGGIYEQFF
TGTGCCAGCAGCGTCACTAGCGGGGGGATCTATGAGCAGTTCTTC
>TRBJ1-1|.|TRBV29-1|.
CSVHWGDPNTEAFF
TGCAGCGTACACTGGGGCGACCCAAACACTGAAGCTTTCTTT
>TRBJ1-5|.|TRBV20-1|.
CSASSTGSYQPQHF
TGCAGTGCTAGTTCTACCGGGAGCTATCAGCCCCAGCATTTT
>TRBJ2-3|.|TRBV5-1|TRBD1
CASNSGGITDTQYF
TGCGCCAGCAACTCAGGGGGCATCACAGATACGCAGTATTTT
>TRBJ2-5|.|TRBV5-1|TRBD2
CASSETSGGWETQYF
TGCGCCAGCAGCGAGACTAGCGGGGGTTGGGAGACCCAGTACTTC
>TRBJ2-3|.|TRBV19|TRBD1
CASRTPDRGGTDTQYF
TGTGCCAGTAGAACCCCGGACAGGGGAGGTACAGATACGCAGTATTTT
>TRBJ2-3|.|TRBV15|.
CATSRAGSTDTQYF
TGTGCCACCAGCAGGGCGGGGAGCACAGATACGCAGTATTTT
>TRBJ1-6|.|TRBV4-2|.
CASSQDPTEFTLHF
TGTGCCAGCAGCCAAGATCCGACTGAATTCACCCTCCACTTT
>TRBJ1-6|.|TRBV5-6|.
CASSLDGGVSSPLHF
TGTGCCAGCAGCTTAGATGGGGGGGTGAGTTCACCCCTCCACTTT
>TRBJ1-1|.|TRBV29-1|.
CSAMRNTEAFF
TGCAGCGCCATGAGGAACACTGAAGCTTTCTTT
>TRBJ2-1|.|TRBV7-7|TRBD2
CASSPLAGGYNEQFF
TGTGCTAGCAGCCCACTAGCGGGGGGCTACAATGAGCAGTTCTTC
>TRBJ2-2|.|TRBV10-3|.
CAISGGPSVTGELFF
TGTGCCATCAGTGGGGGGCCTTCGGTCACCGGGGAGCTGTTTTTT
>TRBJ1-6|.|TRBV4-2|.
CASSQENTGSSGSPLHF
TGTGCCAGCAGCCAAGAAAATACAGGGTCTAGCGGTTCACCCCTCCACTTT
>TRBJ1-1|once|TRBV6-5|.
CASSYSAGSANTEAFF
TGTGCCAGCAGTTACTCGGCGGGGTCCGCGAACACTGAAGCTTTCTTT
>TRBJ2-2|.|TRBV9|TRBD1
CASSTGQVLAGELFF
TGTGCCAGCAGCACGGGACAGGTACTAGCCGGGGAGCTGTTTTTT
>TRBJ2-7|.|TRBV27|.
CASSPLGSYEQYF
TGTGCCAGCAGTCCCCTCGGCTCCTACGAGCAGTACTTC
>TRBJ1-2|.|TRBV6-1|.
CASSEPSLQSYTF
TGTGCCAGCAGTGAACCCTCACTACAAAGTTACACCTTC
>TRBJ1-2|.|TRBV27|TRBD1
CASRGTGHNYGYTF
TGTGCCAGCCGCGGGACAGGGCATAACTATGGCTACACCTTC
>TRBJ2-7|.|TRBV18|.
CASSPGPNYEQYF
TGTGCCAGCTCACCGGGGCCTAACTACGAGCAGTACTTC
>TRBJ1-1|.|TRBV11-3|.
CASSQGRGATEAFF
TGTGCCAGCAGCCAGGGCCGGGGGGCCACTGAAGCTTTCTTT
>TRBJ1-4|.|TRBV7-2|TRBD1
CASSPGQGLEKLFF
TGTGCCAGCAGCCCCGGACAGGGATTGGAAAAACTGTTTTTT
>TRBJ2-3|once|TRBV5-1|TRBD1
CASSSGTGGGTDTQYF
TGCGCCAGCTCCTCAGGGACAGGGGGCGGCACAGATACGCAGTATTTT
>TRBJ2-7|once|TRBV6-5|.
CASSYSRGYEQYF
TGTGCCAGCAGTTACTCCCGGGGCTACGAGCAGTACTTC
>TRBJ1-1|.|TRBV7-3|.
CASSPQGGPLEAFF
TGTGCCAGCAGCCCTCAGGGAGGCCCCCTTGAAGCTTTCTTT
>TRBJ1-1|.|TRBV4-3|TRBD1
CASSRYGQGLGAEAFF
TGCGCCAGCAGCCGCTATGGACAGGGTTTAGGGGCTGAAGCTTTCTTT
>TRBJ2-1|once|TRBV4-2|TRBD2
CASSQGTSGGTSSYNEQFF
TGTGCCAGCAGCCAAGGGACTAGCGGGGGGACGAGCTCCTACAATGAGCAGTTCTTC
>TRBJ1-2|.|TRBV7-9|.
CASSSMPTNYGYTF
TGTGCCAGCAGCTCGATGCCTACTAACTATGGCTACACCTTC
>TRBJ2-4|.|TRBV7-3|.
CASIVFLCYREIAKNIQYF
.
>TRBJ2-4|.|TRBV19|TRBD1
CASSLLTGSAKNIQYF
TGTGCCAGTAGTCTATTGACAGGGTCGGCCAAAAACATTCAGTACTTC
>TRBJ2-1|.|TRBV19|TRBD1
CASSLRGTGGYNEQFF
TGTGCCAGTAGTCTAAGGGGGACAGGAGGTTACAATGAGCAGTTCTTC
>TRBJ1-4|.|TRBV19|TRBD1
CASRGTAGRDNEKLFF
TGTGCCAGTAGGGGGACAGCCGGAAGGGATAATGAAAAACTGTTTTTT
>TRBJ2-2|.|TRBV5-1|.
CASSFSDLPNTGELFF
TGCGCCAGCAGCTTCTCTGACTTACCGAACACCGGGGAGCTGTTTTTT
>TRBJ2-5|.|TRBV9|.
CASSVGAGALETQYF
TGTGCCAGCAGCGTAGGGGCGGGGGCTCTGGAGACCCAGTACTTC
>TRBJ2-1|.|TRBV9|TRBD2
CASSKLGTSGGEQFF
TGTGCCAGCAGTAAACTGGGGACTAGCGGGGGAGAGCAGTTCTTC
>TRBJ1-2|.|TRBV3-1/TRBV3-2|.
CASSQDPQANYGYTF
TGTGCCAGCAGCCAAGATCCACAGGCTAACTATGGCTACACCTTC
>TRBJ2-1|.|TRBV7-9|TRBD2
CASSSSGGSTTNEQFF
TGTGCCAGCAGTTCTAGCGGGGGGTCGACAACGAATGAGCAGTTCTTC
>TRBJ1-1|.|TRBV3-1/TRBV3-2|.
CASSRLQGAEAFF
TGTGCCAGCAGCCGATTACAGGGTGCTGAAGCTTTCTTT
>TRBJ1-5|.|TRBV19|.
CASSEGMSQPQHF
TGTGCCAGTAGTGAGGGAATGAGTCAGCCCCAGCATTTT